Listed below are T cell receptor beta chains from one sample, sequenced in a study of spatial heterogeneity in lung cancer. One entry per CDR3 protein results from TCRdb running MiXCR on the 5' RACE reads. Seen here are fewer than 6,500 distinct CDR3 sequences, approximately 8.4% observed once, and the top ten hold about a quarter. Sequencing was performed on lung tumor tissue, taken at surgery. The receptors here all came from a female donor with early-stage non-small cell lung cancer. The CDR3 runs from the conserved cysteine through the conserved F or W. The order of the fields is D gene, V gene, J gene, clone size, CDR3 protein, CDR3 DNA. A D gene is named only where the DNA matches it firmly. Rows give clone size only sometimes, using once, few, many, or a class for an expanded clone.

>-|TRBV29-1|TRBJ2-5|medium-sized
CSVERGLEETQYF
TGCAGCGTTGAGAGGGGATTAGAAGAGACCCAGTACTTC
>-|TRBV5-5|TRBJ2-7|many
CASSSAHTGFSYEQYF
TGTGCCAGCAGCTCGGCTCATACGGGATTTTCCTACGAGCAGTACTTC
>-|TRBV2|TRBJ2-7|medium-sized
CASSEARGAHEQYF
TGTGCCAGCAGTGAAGCACGGGGGGCGCACGAGCAGTACTTC
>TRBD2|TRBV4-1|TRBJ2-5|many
CASSPSPGASGGQETQYF
TGCGCCAGCAGCCCCTCGCCCGGGGCTAGCGGGGGCCAAGAGACCCAGTACTTC
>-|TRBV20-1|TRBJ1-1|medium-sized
CSARDQSAWEAFF
TGCAGTGCTAGAGATCAGTCAGCCTGGGAAGCTTTCTTT
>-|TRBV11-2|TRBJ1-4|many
CASSLDRAGFREKLFF
TGTGCCAGCAGCTTAGATCGCGCAGGTTTCAGGGAAAAACTGTTTTTT
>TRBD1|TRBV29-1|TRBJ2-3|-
CSALQGADTQYF
TGCAGCGCTCTCCAGGGGGCAGATACGCAGTATTTT
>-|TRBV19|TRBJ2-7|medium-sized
CASSTGRQTYEQYF
TGTGCCAGTAGTACGGGACGGCAAACCTACGAGCAGTACTTC
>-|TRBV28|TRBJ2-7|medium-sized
CASSKIGQVGFYEQYF
TGTGCCAGCAGTAAGATAGGGCAGGTTGGGTTCTACGAGCAGTACTTC
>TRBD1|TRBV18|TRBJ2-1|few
CASSPNRGLYNEQFF
TGTGCCAGCTCACCTAACAGGGGCCTCTACAATGAGCAGTTCTTC
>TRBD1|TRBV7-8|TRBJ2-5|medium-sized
CASSPNRGVGETQYF
TGTGCCAGCAGCCCGAACAGGGGTGTGGGGGAGACCCAGTACTTC
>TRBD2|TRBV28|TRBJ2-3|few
CASSLVAGAPVVTDTQYF
TGTGCCAGCAGTTTAGTAGCGGGGGCCCCAGTCGTGACAGATACGCAGTATTTT
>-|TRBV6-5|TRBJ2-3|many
CASSYGSLRGTDTQYF
TGTGCCAGCAGTTACGGCAGCCTGAGAGGCACAGATACGCAGTATTTT
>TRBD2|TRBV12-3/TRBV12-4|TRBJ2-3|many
CASSPRGGSDTQYF
TGTGCCAGCAGTCCCCGGGGGGGCTCAGATACGCAGTATTTT
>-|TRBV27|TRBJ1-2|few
CASRNPGAADRGYGYTF
TGTGCCAGCAGAAACCCAGGGGCGGCAGACCGAGGCTATGGCTACACCTTC
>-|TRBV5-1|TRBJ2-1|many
CASSLEGHRSNEQFF
TGCGCCAGCAGCTTGGAGGGACACCGTTCCAATGAGCAGTTCTTC
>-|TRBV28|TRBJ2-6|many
CASRGPGDSGANVLTF
TGTGCCAGCAGGGGACCGGGGGACTCTGGGGCCAACGTCCTGACTTTC
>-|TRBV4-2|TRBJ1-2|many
CASSQDRASNYGYTF
TGTGCCAGCAGCCAAGACAGGGCGTCTAACTATGGCTACACCTTC
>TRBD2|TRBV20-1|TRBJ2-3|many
CSAFSGSGDTQYF
TGCAGTGCTTTTAGCGGGAGTGGAGATACGCAGTATTTT
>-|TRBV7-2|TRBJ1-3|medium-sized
CASRSHGGGNTIYF
TGTGCCAGCAGGTCCCACGGTGGTGGAAACACCATATATTTT
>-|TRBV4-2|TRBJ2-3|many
CASSRLLASTDTQYF
TGTGCCAGCAGTCGACTGCTAGCTAGCACAGATACGCAGTATTTT
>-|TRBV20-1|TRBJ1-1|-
CSAGEGNTEAFF
TGCAGTGCTGGAGAGGGGAACACTGAAGCTTTCTTT
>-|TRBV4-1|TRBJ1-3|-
CASSHDGNSGNTIYF
TGCGCCAGCAGCCACGACGGAAACTCTGGAAACACCATATATTTT
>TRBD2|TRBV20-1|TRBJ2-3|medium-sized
CSARRGLATSTDTQYF
TGCAGTGCTAGACGGGGACTAGCGACTAGCACAGATACGCAGTATTTT
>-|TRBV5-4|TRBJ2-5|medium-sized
CASSVWGGPETQYF
TGTGCCAGCAGCGTGTGGGGGGGGCCCGAGACCCAGTACTTC
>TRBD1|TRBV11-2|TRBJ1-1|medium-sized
CASRYTGANTEAFF
TGTGCCAGCAGGTATACAGGGGCGAACACTGAAGCTTTCTTT
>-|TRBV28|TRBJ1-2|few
CASSSDYGYTF
TGTGCCAGCAGTTCAGACTATGGCTACACCTTC
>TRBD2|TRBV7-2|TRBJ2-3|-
CASRSGTADTQYF
TGTGCCAGCAGAAGCGGGACCGCAGATACGCAGTATTTT
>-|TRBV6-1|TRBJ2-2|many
CASREGPLQGELFF
TGTGCCAGCCGTGAAGGGCCCCTGCAGGGGGAGCTGTTTTTT
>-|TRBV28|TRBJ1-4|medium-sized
CASSDTGLQREKLFF
TGTGCCAGCAGTGATACAGGGTTACAACGCGAAAAACTGTTTTTT
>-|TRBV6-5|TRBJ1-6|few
CASSSDSYNSPLHF
TGTGCCAGCAGTTCTGACAGTTATAATTCACCCCTCCACTTT
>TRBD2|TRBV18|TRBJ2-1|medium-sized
CASSAGTSGNEQFF
TGTGCCAGCTCGGCCGGGACTAGCGGCAATGAGCAGTTCTTC
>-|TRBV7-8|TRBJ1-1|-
CASSFARGNTEAFF
TGTGCCAGCAGCTTTGCGCGAGGGAACACTGAAGCTTTCTTT
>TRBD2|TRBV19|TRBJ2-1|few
CASQSGGAFEQFF
TGTGCCAGTCAAAGCGGGGGGGCCTTTGAGCAGTTCTTC
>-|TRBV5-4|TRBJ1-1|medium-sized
CASSLQLNTEAFF
TGTGCCAGCAGCTTACAGCTGAACACTGAAGCTTTCTTT
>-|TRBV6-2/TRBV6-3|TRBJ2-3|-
CASSYFGTDTQYF
TGTGCCAGCAGTTACTTCGGTACAGATACGCAGTATTTT
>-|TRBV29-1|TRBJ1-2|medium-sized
CSVELNYGYTF
TGCAGCGTTGAACTCAACTATGGCTACACCTTC
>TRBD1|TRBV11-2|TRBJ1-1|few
CASSVTGGAEAFF
TGTGCCAGCAGCGTTACAGGGGGGGCTGAAGCTTTCTTT
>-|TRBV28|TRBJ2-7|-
CASSLSIQVTSYEQYF
TGTGCCAGCAGTTTATCGATACAGGTTACCTCCTACGAGCAGTACTTC
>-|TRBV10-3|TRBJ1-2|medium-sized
CAISDAGGRYGYTF
TGTGCCATCAGTGATGCCGGGGGTCGGTATGGCTACACCTTC
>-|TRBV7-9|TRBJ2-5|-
CASSPRGSRYQETQYF
TGTGCCAGCAGCCCCCGGGGGTCTCGGTACCAAGAGACCCAGTACTTC
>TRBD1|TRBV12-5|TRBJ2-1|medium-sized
CASGTGAGGSYNEQFF
TGTGCTAGTGGAACCGGCGCAGGGGGCTCCTACAATGAGCAGTTCTTC
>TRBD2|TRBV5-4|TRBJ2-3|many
CASSLTSGSTDTQYF
TGTGCCAGCAGCTTAACTAGCGGAAGCACAGATACGCAGTATTTT